The sequence of this T cell receptor beta chain was determined in a study of blood T cell repertoires in COVID-19. Overall study context: Acute-phase and convalescent COVID-19 samples originated in the United States, Italy and Spain.

Germline lookup yields CDR1 SGHNT and CDR2 YYREEE (reference sequence). This CDR3 spans 17 amino acids. With 4 bases removed from V and 0 bases from J, the gap between germline ends came to 16 bases. The protocol was immunoSEQ multiplex PCR, while the TCRdb copy is restricted to in-frame clones and leaves out a portion. The sample contains about 270,000 clones, over 75% of which appear only once. The chain carries TRBV5-4 and TRBJ2-2, with a possible D match to TRBD2 (5 bases). The TCR comes from a human donor in a cohort sampled during active COVID-19. Source material: peripheral blood. This CDR3 is CASSPDQGLANTGELFF. The DNA of the CDR3 is TGTGCCAGCAGCCCGGACCAAGGACTCGCGAACACCGGGGAGCTGTTTTTT.